The clone carrying this T cell receptor (beta chain) occurred a few times. The antigen is unknown. This sample was taken from a study of T-cell memory formation after mild COVID-19. Overall study: TCR clusters showed largely donor specificity.

TCRdb re-analysed the 5' RACE reads in MiXCR, keeping a single row per CDR3 protein. Of around 250,000 distinct CDR3 sequences listed, roughly 17% were seen once; the top ten hold less than 30%. Study-wide findings and caveats: Specificity for SARS-CoV-2 was not confirmed among the second-wave clones peaking on day 37. That cross-reactive memory joined was suggested by some responding clones appearing in pre-infection memory.

Trimming cost V 2 bases and J 12 bases, with 14 bases left between them. The length of the CDR3 is 13 residues. This TCR was recovered from a man aged 18 to 29 who had mild COVID-19 (a few samples of this study predate the infection). Cell type and time point are not known. The source material was PBMCs or a T cell subset sorted from them (not recorded which). The rearrangement joins TRBV12-3 or TRBV12-4 to TRBJ2-1; D is uncertain. CDR3 in DNA: TGTGCCAGCAGTTTATATGGGCTCAGTTTGCAGTTCTTC. This translates into CASSLYGLSLQFF.